This TCR beta chain was recorded in a study of T cells expressing NK-cell markers (TCRdb year 2020). Describing the broader study: In sorted CD3+CD56+NKG2C+, CD3+CD56+NKG2C- and CD3+CD56-NKG2C+ T-cell subsets from roughly 8 donors, TCR beta-chain repertoires were profiled. The study sequenced eight donors, all healthy volunteers chosen at random: three men and five women. Illumina HiSeq 2000/2500, MiSeq or NextSeq was used to sequence libraries as 2 x 150 bp reads. Among the eight sequenced donors, seven were HCMV-seropositive and one was HCMV-seronegative. Study-level results and caveats: It remained unclear whether the expanded NKG2C-expressing T cell clones were specific for HCMV antigens. Those dominant clonotypes were again the most abundant among CD3+CD56-NKG2C+ cells in several donors, at about 28.3-60.1%. In several donors, the dominant CD3+CD56+NKG2C+ clonotypes were found to rank among the top 10 CD8+ clonotypes and to make up about 1.0-8% of CD8+ T cells.

HCMV-specific IgG was detected in serum with a commercial ELISA kit to determine HCMV serostatus. Ficoll density gradient centrifugation was used to isolate peripheral blood mononuclear cells from blood. Turning to this clonotype: Its binding antigen is unknown.

TCRdb records Illumina HiSeq 2000 as the sequencer. TCR beta cDNA libraries were made by 5'RACE template switching that added a universal primer site and unique molecular identifiers. cDNA synthesis was primed from the TCR beta constant segment and was followed by two successive PCR amplification steps. As for the original processing: Reads were demultiplexed and grouped by UMI with MIGEC, and clonotypes were assembled and quantified with MiTCR. To exclude erroneous sequences, any TCR cDNA sequence not supported by at least two reads was discarded. Downstream repertoire analysis used the tcR package, and clonotypes were matched across fractions by CDR3 nucleotide sequence plus V segment. VDJmatch was used to annotate antigen specificity against VDJdb, with one amino acid substitution in CDR3 allowed. After the reads were reprocessed by TCRdb, one entry was made per CDR3 protein sequence, with no DNA. The V and J calls were not made by the authors but by TCRdb's processing. The table for this sample lists fewer than 400,000 distinct CDR3 sequences. The biggest ten clones account for roughly 5.2% of the sample.

The germline V gene gives CDR1 as LGHNA and CDR2 as YNFKEQ. The CDR3 goes from the cysteine to the phenylalanine over 19 residues. No DNA sequence is on record. The source material was blood T cells: a sorted CD56 or NKG2C T cell subset, CD4+ or CD8+ T cells, or bulk PBMC T cells (not recorded which). The rearranged chain carries TRBV4-2 and TRBJ2-3; the D call of TRBD2 rests on TCRdb alone, since no DNA is present to check it. This sequence was found in a man aged 18-75 years in good health. The CDR3 here reads CASSRFSAGGSTSTDTQYF.